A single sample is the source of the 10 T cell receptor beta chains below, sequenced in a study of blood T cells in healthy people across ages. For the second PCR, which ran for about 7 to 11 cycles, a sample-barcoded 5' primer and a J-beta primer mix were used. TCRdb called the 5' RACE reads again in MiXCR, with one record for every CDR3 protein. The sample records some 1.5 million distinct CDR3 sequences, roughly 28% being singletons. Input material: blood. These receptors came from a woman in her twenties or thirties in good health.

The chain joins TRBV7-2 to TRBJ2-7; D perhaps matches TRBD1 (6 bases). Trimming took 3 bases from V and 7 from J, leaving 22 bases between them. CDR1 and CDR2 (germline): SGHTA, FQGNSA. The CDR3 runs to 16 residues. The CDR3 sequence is CASSFPSVRGLREQYF. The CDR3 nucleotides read TGTGCCAGCAGCTTTCCGTCGGTCAGGGGCCTGAGGGAGCAGTACTTC.

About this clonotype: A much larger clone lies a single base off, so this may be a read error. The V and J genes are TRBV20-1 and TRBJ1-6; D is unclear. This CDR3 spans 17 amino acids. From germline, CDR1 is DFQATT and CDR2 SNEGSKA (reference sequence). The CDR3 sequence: CSARDLAKGGINSPPHF. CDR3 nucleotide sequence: TGCAGTGCTAGAGATCTGGCGAAAGGAGGGATCAACTCACCCCCCCACTTT.

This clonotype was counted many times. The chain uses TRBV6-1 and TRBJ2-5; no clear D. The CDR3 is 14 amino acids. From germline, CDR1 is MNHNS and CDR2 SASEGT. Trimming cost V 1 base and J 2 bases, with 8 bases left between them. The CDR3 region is CASSEVAEQETQYF. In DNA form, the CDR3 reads TGTGCCAGCAGTGAAGTGGCCGAACAAGAGACCCAGTACTTC.

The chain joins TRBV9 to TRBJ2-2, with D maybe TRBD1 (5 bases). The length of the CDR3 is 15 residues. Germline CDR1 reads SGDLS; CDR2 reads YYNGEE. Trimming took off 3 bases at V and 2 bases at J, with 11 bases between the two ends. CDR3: CASSAPGLNTGELFF. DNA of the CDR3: TGTGCCAGCAGCGCTCCAGGGCTCAACACCGGGGAGCTGTTTTTT.

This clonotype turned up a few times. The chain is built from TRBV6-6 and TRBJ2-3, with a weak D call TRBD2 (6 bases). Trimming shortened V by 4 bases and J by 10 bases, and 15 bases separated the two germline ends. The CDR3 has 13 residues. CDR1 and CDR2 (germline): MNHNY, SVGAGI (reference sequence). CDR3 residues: CASSSGGRNAQYF. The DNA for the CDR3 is TGTGCCAGCAGTTCCGGGGGACGAAATGCGCAGTATTTT.

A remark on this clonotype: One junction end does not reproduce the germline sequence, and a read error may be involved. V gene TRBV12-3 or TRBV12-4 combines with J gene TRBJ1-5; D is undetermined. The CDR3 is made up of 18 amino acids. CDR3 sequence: CASSYIVWREVVNQPRHF. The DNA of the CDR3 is TGTGCCAGCAGCTATATCGTGTGGAGGGAGGTTGTCAATCAGCCCCGGCATTTT.

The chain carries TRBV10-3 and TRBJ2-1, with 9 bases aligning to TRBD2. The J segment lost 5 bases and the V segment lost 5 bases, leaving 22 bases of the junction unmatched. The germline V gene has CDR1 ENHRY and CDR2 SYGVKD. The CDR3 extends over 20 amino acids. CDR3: CAISTGGASGAMIRDNEQFF. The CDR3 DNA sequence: TGTGCCATCAGTACGGGCGGGGCTAGCGGGGCAATGATTCGCGACAATGAGCAGTTCTTC.

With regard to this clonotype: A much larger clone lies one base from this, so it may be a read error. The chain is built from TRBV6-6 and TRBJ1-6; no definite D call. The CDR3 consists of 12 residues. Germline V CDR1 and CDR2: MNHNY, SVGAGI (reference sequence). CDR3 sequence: CASRANNSPPHF. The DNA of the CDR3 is TGTGCCAGCCGGGCAAATAATTCACCCCCCCACTTT.

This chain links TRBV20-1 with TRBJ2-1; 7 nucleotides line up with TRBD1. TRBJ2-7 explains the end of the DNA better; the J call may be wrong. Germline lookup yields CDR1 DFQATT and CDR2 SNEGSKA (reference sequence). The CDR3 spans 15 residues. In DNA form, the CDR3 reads TGCAGTGCTTCTAACGGACAGGCAGCCTACAATGAGCAGTACTTC. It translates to CSASNGQAAYNEQYF.

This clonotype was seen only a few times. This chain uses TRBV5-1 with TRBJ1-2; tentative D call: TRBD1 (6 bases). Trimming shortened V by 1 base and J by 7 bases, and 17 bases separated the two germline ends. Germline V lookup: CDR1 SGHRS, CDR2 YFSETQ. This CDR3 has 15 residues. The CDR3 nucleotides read TGCGCCAGCAGCTTGAGCGGGGGCGCTTACTCTGGCTACACCTTC. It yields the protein CASSLSGGAYSGYTF.